Shown below are 8 T cell receptor beta chains from a single sample sequenced in a study of CD8 T cells in Susac syndrome (dated by TCRdb to between 2019 and 2020). The library was prepared using the immunoSEQ multiplex PCR assay. RNA was extracted using the RNeasy kit, and about 0.45 to 1 microgram was reverse transcribed with random hexamers. TCRdb handled the public reads itself, with Q25 trimming in fastp and clone calling in MiXCR, and kept productive beta chains. Rows are combined by CDR3 protein, so each entry shows the most common genes and DNA. The sample records 95,000 to 150,000 distinct CDR3 sequences, nearly 96% of which are singletons. The ten largest clones represent about 0.14% of the sample. The material sequenced was CD4+ T cells from PBMCs. The source is a human donor with Susac syndrome.

The chain recombines TRBV20-1 with TRBJ1-5; 7 bases line up with TRBD1. J gave up 4 bases and V 6 bases, and 3 bases lay outside the gene matches. The CDR3 loop spans 12 amino acids. CDR1 is DFQATT, CDR2 SNEGSKA, per germline (reference sequence). CDR3 coding DNA: TGCAGTGCCGTACAGGGGAATCAGCCCCAGCATTTT. Protein sequence: CSAVQGNQPQHF.

This chain uses TRBV28 with TRBJ2-7, with no clear D. Germline values: CDR1 MDHEN, CDR2 SYDVKM. V lost 4 bases and J 2 bases, leaving 12 bases between the germline ends. The CDR3 sequence is 14 residues long. CDR3 nucleotide sequence: TGTGCCAGCAGTTCAATGACCGCAACCTACGAGCAGTACTTC. It codes for CASSSMTATYEQYF.

The gene calls are TRBV29-1 and TRBJ2-1; 7 nucleotides line up with TRBD2. The V gene's germline CDR1 is SQVTM and CDR2 ANQGSEA. With V trimmed by 0 bases and J by 0 bases, 5 bases remained unmatched. CDR3 size: 16 residues. The CDR3 here is CSVEDRLANSYNEQFF. CDR3 coding DNA: TGCAGCGTTGAAGATCGACTAGCTAACTCCTACAATGAGCAGTTCTTC.

The chain uses TRBV12-3 or TRBV12-4 and TRBJ1-2; tentative D call: TRBD1 (6 bases). The CDR3 spans 12 residues. Deletions cut 6 bases from V and 5 bases from J, with 10 bases between. The CDR3 nucleotides are TGTGCCAGCAGCTTACAGGGATATGGCTACACCTTC. This encodes CASSLQGYGYTF.

This clonotype was seen only once. The chain employs TRBV27 and TRBJ2-7, with D perhaps TRBD1 (6 bases). Germline CDR1 and CDR2: MNHEY and SMNVEV (reference sequence). The CDR3 contains 12 residues. V was shortened by 6 bases and J by 3 bases, with 9 bases between the two germline ends. The CDR3, as DNA: TGTGCCAGCAGACAGGGTAACTACGAGCAGTACTTC. Translating it yields CASRQGNYEQYF.

The chain uses TRBV5-1 and TRBJ1-1; no definite D call. Looked up from germline, CDR1 is SGHRS and CDR2 is YFSETQ. The CDR3 has 13 residues. V dropped 6 bases and J dropped 2 bases, with 11 bases sitting between them. The CDR3 DNA is TGCGCCAGCAAATTCGGGGTCAACACTGAAGCTTTCTTT. Translation: CASKFGVNTEAFF.

This sequence joins TRBV12-3 or TRBV12-4 and TRBJ2-7; 9 bases line up with TRBD1. The CDR3 covers 15 residues. The trim removed 6 bases at V and 0 bases at J, leaving 6 bases unmatched. The CDR3 coding sequence is TGTGCCAGCAGCGGACAGGGGACCCACTCCTACGAGCAGTACTTC. Its protein is CASSGQGTHSYEQYF.

The chain combines TRBV18 with TRBJ1-2; tentatively, D is TRBD1 (6 bases). The CDR3 sequence is 15 residues long. Per the germline V gene, CDR1 is KGHSH and CDR2 is LQKENI. Trimming stripped 0 bases from V and 2 bases from J, with 10 bases between. The CDR3 DNA is TGTGCCAGCTCACCACCAACAGGGAGAAACTATGGCTACACCTTC. Translating it yields CASSPPTGRNYGYTF.